The 2 T cell receptor beta chains in this list originate from one sample, sequenced in a study of shared clonotypes between healthy human individuals. The table came from immunoSEQ multiplex PCR; TCRdb's copy has only in-frame clones and leaves some out. Among about half a million clones, over 70% were seen once, and the ten largest hold approximately 11%. The sample comprised PBMCs. The receptors derive from a woman aged 40-49 years in good health. Some clones in this sample may be carry-over from other donors' samples.

Only one count was recorded for this clone. The gene calls are TRBV6-6 and TRBJ1-1, with D perhaps matching TRBD1 (6 bases). CDR3 length: 14 residues. V was cut by 6 bases and J by 1 base, with 12 bases left in between. CDR1 is MNHNY and CDR2 is SVGAGI in the germline V gene (reference sequence). DNA for the CDR3: TGTGCCAGCAGGCAGGACAGCTGGAACACTGAAGCTTTCTTT. Amino acids: CASRQDSWNTEAFF.

The table lists this clone with a count of one. This is likely an artifact of a read error, given a far larger clone one base away. This sequence joins TRBV30 and TRBJ1-2; D is possibly TRBD1 (6 bases). The CDR3 runs 13 residues. Germline V CDR1 and CDR2: GTSNPN, SVGIG (reference sequence). CDR3 residues: CARSVGQWEGYTF. The CDR3 DNA reads TGTGCCCGGAGTGTAGGACAGTGGGAAGGCTACACCTTC.